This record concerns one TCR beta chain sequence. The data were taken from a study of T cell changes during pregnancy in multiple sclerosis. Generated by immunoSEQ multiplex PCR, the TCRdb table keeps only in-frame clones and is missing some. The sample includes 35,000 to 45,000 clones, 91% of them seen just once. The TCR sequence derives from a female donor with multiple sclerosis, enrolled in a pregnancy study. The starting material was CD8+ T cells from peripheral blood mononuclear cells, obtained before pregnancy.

The CDR3 DNA is TGCGCCAGCAGGGGGGACAGGGAATACGAGCAGTACTTC. Amino acid sequence: CASRGDREYEQYF. The chain recombines TRBV5-1 with TRBJ2-5; 9 nucleotides align to TRBD1. The last part of the DNA fits TRBJ2-7 better; the J call may be wrong. Germline CDR1 SGHRS, CDR2 YFSETQ. There are 13 residues in the CDR3.